This TCR beta chain was identified in a study of identical twins. In this sample, this clonotype turned up a few times. The antigen is undetermined. Germline CDR1 is SGHDN and CDR2 is FVKESK. J gave up 3 bases and V 1 base, and 7 bases lay outside the gene matches. The CDR3 sequence is 16 residues long. Template switching introduced a universal primer site, and the cDNA bore unique molecular identifiers. One entry per CDR3 protein results from TCRdb running MiXCR on the 5' RACE reads. The sample has some 900,000 distinct CDR3 sequences; around an eighth are singletons. Regarding the study as a whole: Instead of following the same donors, the conclusions were based on cross-sectional statistical analysis. Beta out-of-frame sequences displayed a weaker excess of sharing between twins. There was an excess of low generation probability in the out-of-frame alpha sequences that twins shared.

This same sample was also taken into another study, of yellow fever vaccine responses in identical twins.

The chain links TRBV14 to TRBJ2-5, with 8 bases matching TRBD1. Sequencing was done on a sample of PBMCs. The clonotype originates from a woman in her late teens or twenties in good health. The CDR3 loop is CASSQAGQGPEETQYF. The DNA of the CDR3 is TGTGCCAGCAGCCAAGCTGGACAGGGCCCCGAAGAGACCCAGTACTTC. The full variable domain, its missing parts supplied by reference TRBV14 and TRBJ2-5, is EAGVTQFPSHSVIEKGQTVTLRCDPISGHDNLYWYRRVMGKEIKFLLHFVKESKQDESGMPNNRFLAERTGGTYSTLKVQPAELEDSGVYFCASSQAGQGPEETQYFGPGTRLLVL.